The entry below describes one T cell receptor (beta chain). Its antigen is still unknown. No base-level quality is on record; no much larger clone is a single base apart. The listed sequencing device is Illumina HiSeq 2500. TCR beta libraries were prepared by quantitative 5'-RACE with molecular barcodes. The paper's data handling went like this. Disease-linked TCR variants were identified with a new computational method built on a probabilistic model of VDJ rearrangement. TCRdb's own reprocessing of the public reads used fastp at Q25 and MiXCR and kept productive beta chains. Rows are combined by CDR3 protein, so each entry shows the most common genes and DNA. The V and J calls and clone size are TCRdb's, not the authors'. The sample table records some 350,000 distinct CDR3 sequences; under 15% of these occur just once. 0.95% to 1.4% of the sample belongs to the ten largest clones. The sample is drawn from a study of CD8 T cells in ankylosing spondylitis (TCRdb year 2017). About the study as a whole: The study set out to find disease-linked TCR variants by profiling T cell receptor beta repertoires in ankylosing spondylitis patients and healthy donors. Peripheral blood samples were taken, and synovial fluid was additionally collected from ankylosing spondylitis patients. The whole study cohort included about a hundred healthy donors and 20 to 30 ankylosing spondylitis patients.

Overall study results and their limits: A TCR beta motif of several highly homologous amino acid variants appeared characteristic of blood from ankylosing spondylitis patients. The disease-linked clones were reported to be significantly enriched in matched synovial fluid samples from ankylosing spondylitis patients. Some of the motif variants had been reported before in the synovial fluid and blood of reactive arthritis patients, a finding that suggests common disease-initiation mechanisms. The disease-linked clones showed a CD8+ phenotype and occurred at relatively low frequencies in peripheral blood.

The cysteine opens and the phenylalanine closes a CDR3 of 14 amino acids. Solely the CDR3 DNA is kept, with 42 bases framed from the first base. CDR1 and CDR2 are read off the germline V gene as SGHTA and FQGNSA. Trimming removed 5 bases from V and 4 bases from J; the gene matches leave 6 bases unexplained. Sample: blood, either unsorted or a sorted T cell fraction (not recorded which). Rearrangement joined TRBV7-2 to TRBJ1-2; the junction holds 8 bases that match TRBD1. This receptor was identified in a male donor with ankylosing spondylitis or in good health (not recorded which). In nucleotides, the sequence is TGTGCCAGCAGCGCCGGGACAGGACCCTATGGCTACACCTTC. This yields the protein CASSAGTGPYGYTF.